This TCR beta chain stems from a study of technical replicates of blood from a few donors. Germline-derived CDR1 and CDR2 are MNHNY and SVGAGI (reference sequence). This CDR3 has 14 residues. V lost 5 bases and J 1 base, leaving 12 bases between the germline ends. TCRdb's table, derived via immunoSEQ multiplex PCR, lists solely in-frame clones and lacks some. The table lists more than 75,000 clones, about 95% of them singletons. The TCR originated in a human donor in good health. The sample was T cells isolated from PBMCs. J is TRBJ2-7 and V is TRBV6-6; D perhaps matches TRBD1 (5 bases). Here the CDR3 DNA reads TGTGCCAGCAGTCTTCAGGGCAGGTCCTACGAGCAGTACTTC. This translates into CASSLQGRSYEQYF.